The 21 T cell receptor beta chains below all came from one sample that was sequenced in a study of blood T cell repertoires in COVID-19. Assay used: immunoSEQ multiplex PCR; TCRdb lists only in-frame clones, some missing. The profile shows 400,000 or so clones, about 87% of them singletons. The sequenced sample was peripheral blood. These receptors were taken from a human donor in a cohort sampled during active COVID-19.

The chain carries TRBV18 and TRBJ1-4, with D possibly being TRBD1 (5 bases). V lost 4 bases to trimming and J lost 0 bases, with 9 bases between them. Germline V gene sequence: CDR1 KGHSH, CDR2 LQKENI. This CDR3 contains 15 residues. CDR3 protein: CASSQDRATNEKLFF. The CDR3 DNA reads as TGTGCCAGCTCACAAGACAGAGCAACTAATGAAAAACTGTTTTTT.

CDR3 DNA: TGTGCCAGCAGTTTGGCCCTGTCCCCCACGTACGGGGAGCTGTTTTTT. Protein product: CASSLALSPTYGELFF. The J gene is TRBJ2-2, the V gene TRBV28; D is unresolved. The CDR3 has 16 amino acids. Germline-derived CDR1 and CDR2 are MDHEN and SYDVKM. The germline V and J ends were trimmed by 3 bases and 7 bases, with 18 bases remaining between them.

This clone has at least ten counts. The chain carries TRBV5-4 and TRBJ2-5; 11 bases are shared with TRBD2. V lost 2 bases and J lost 3; bases outside the gene matches: 3. Germline V CDR1 and CDR2: SGHNT, YYREEE (reference sequence). There are 15 residues in the CDR3. The CDR3, as DNA: TGTGCCAGCAGCTTACTAGCGGGAGTTAAAGAGACCCAGTACTTC. This gives the protein CASSLLAGVKETQYF.

The V and J genes are TRBV29-1 and TRBJ1-2; 11 nucleotides line up with TRBD1. Trimming took 6 bases from V and 7 from J; bases not matched to a gene: 7. The germline V gene encodes CDR1 SQVTM and CDR2 ANQGSEA. This CDR3 contains 13 residues. The CDR3 DNA reads as TGCAGCGTACTCGGACAGGGGGCGACTGGCTACACCTTC. It is translated as CSVLGQGATGYTF.

The chain is built from TRBV27 and TRBJ1-1; 7 nucleotides align to TRBD1. V was pared by 9 bases and J by 0 bases, with 7 bases of the junction left unmatched. CDR3 length: 14 residues. CDR1 and CDR2 from the germline V gene are MNHEY and SMNVEV (reference sequence). The CDR3 loop reads CARGTATMNTEAFF. The CDR3 DNA reads as TGTGCCAGGGGGACAGCGACAATGAACACTGAAGCTTTCTTT.

This chain joins TRBV19 and TRBJ2-1; TRBD2 agrees at 12 bases. With V trimmed by 6 bases and J by 10 bases, 10 bases remained unmatched. Germline V lookup: CDR1 LNHDA, CDR2 SQIVND (reference sequence). This CDR3 comprises 15 residues. As DNA, the CDR3 is TGTGCCAGTAGGGACCGGACTAGCGGGACAAGAGAGCAGTTCTTC. Translated, it gives CASRDRTSGTREQFF.

CDR3 nucleotide sequence: TGTGCCAGCAGTGAATTCGGGTCCCCAGAGACCCAGTACTTC. Protein: CASSEFGSPETQYF. V is TRBV25-1 and J is TRBJ2-5, with D unclear. CDR1 MGHDK and CDR2 SYGVNS come from the germline V gene. The CDR3 length is 14 residues. V dropped 1 base and J dropped 4 bases, with 10 bases sitting between them.

The chain uses TRBV19 and TRBJ2-1; D is possibly TRBD1 (6 bases). Trimming removed 9 bases from V and 8 bases from J, with 23 bases in between. Looked up from germline, CDR1 is LNHDA and CDR2 is SQIVND (reference sequence). The CDR3 has 15 residues. The CDR3 nucleotides read TGTGCCAGCACTGAAAGGGGGAAGGGTAGGGATGAGCAGTTCTTC. Amino acids: CASTERGKGRDEQFF. The full variable domain, its missing parts supplied by reference TRBV19 and TRBJ2-1, is DGGITQSPKYLFRKEGQNVTLSCEQNLNHDAMYWYRQDPGQGLRLIYYSQIVNDFQKGDIAEGYSVSREKKESFPLTVTSAQKNPTAFYLCASTERGKGRDEQFFGPGTRLTVL.

The gene calls are TRBV7-8 and TRBJ2-3; 7 bases line up with TRBD1. Looked up from germline, CDR1 is SGHVS and CDR2 is FQNEAQ. V dropped 1 base and J dropped 2; count of bases not matched to a gene: 6. The CDR3 is 16 residues long. CDR3 in DNA: TGTGCCAGCAGCTTAGTAACGGGACAGTCCACAGATACGCAGTATTTT. Translating it yields CASSLVTGQSTDTQYF.

The table lists this clone with a count of one. The chain links TRBV11-2 to TRBJ1-4; D gene ambiguous. Germline CDR1 and CDR2: SGHAT and FQNNGV. The CDR3 consists of 14 residues. Trimming took off 5 bases at V and 1 base at J, with 8 bases between the two ends. CDR3 nucleotides: TGTGCCAGCAGCGCACCAGGAACTAATGAAAAACTGTTTTTT. Protein sequence: CASSAPGTNEKLFF.

This rearrangement joins TRBV27 to TRBJ2-7; possibly TRBD1 for D (5 bases). Trimming shortened V by 2 bases and J by 3 bases, and 17 bases separated the two germline ends. The V gene's germline CDR1 is MNHEY and CDR2 SMNVEV (reference sequence). The CDR3 totals 16 residues. CDR3 protein: CASSLGRDISYYEQYF. The CDR3 DNA follows: TGTGCCAGCAGTTTAGGCAGGGATATAAGCTACTACGAGCAGTACTTC.

The J gene is TRBJ1-5, the V gene TRBV7-8, with D perhaps TRBD1 (5 bases). The CDR3 is 17 amino acids. The germline CDR1 and CDR2 sequences are SGHVS and FQNEAQ. V lost 1 base to trimming and J lost 2 bases, with 15 bases between them. CDR3 nucleotide sequence: TGTGCCAGCAGCTTAGAGTTTGGCAGGGAGGGCAATCAGCCCCAGCATTTT. Amino acids: CASSLEFGREGNQPQHF. Supplemented by reference TRBV7-8 and TRBJ1-5, the full variable domain reads GAGVSQSPRYKVAKRGQDVALRCDPISGHVSLFWYQQALGQGPEFLTYFQNEAQLDKSGLPSDRFFAERPEGSVSTLKIQRTQQEDSAVYLCASSLEFGREGNQPQHFGDGTRLSIL.

V and J are TRBV4-2 and TRBJ1-3, with a tentative D call TRBD1 (5 bases). V was trimmed by 0 bases and J by 3 bases, leaving 15 bases between them. The CDR3 runs 17 residues. Looked up from germline, CDR1 is LGHNA and CDR2 is YNFKEQ. The CDR3 DNA reads as TGTGCCAGCAGCCAAGAGCCGGCAGGGAATGGTGGAAACACCATATATTTT. Residues: CASSQEPAGNGGNTIYF.

CDR3 region: CASSIPRLAGGYEQFF. Written as DNA, the CDR3 is TGTGCCAGTAGTATACCCCGACTAGCGGGAGGCTATGAGCAGTTCTTC. The J gene is TRBJ2-1, the V gene TRBV19, with TRBD2 matching 13 bases. The germline CDR1 and CDR2 sequences are LNHDA and SQIVND (reference sequence). V gave up 2 bases and J gave up 8 bases; unmatched junction bases: 6. There are 16 residues in the CDR3.

This clone was counted only a few times. The V call is TRBV19, the J call TRBJ2-7; TRBD1 agrees at 8 bases. The V and J ends lost 4 bases and 4 bases, in that order; junction bases with no gene match: 3. This CDR3 comprises 13 residues. Per the germline V gene, CDR1 is LNHDA and CDR2 is SQIVND (reference sequence). The CDR3 DNA sequence: TGTGCCAGTAGTAGGGACAGGCGATACGAGCAGTACTTC. Its translation: CASSRDRRYEQYF.

The chain couples TRBV6-5 to TRBJ2-6; D remains ambiguous. The germline gives CDR1 MNHEY, CDR2 SVGAGI. Trimming took 9 bases from V and 0 from J, leaving 12 bases between them. The CDR3 totals 15 residues. CDR3 DNA: TGTGCCAGTGAAACAGACCCCTCTGGGGCCAACGTCCTGACTTTC. Translating it yields CASETDPSGANVLTF.

The chain couples TRBV18 to TRBJ2-7, with D uncertain. Germline lookup yields CDR1 KGHSH and CDR2 LQKENI. V lost 7 bases and J lost 1, with 11 bases in between. The CDR3 is made up of 13 amino acids. The CDR3 DNA sequence: TGTGCCAGCTTCTCGGGTGATTCCTACGAGCAGTACTTC. Residues: CASFSGDSYEQYF.

The chain joins TRBV15 to TRBJ1-5; D ambiguous. V lost 0 bases to trimming and J lost 6 bases, with 21 bases between them. The CDR3 length is 18 residues. Per the germline V gene, CDR1 is LNHNV and CDR2 is YYDKDF (reference sequence). The CDR3 protein is CATSREPQAILFSQPQHF. For the CDR3, the DNA is TGTGCCACCAGCAGAGAACCCCAGGCTATTTTGTTTAGTCAGCCCCAGCATTTT.

The J gene is TRBJ2-1, the V gene TRBV11-3; D remains unclear. Trimming removed 5 bases from V and 7 bases from J, with 12 bases in between. This CDR3 has 13 residues. Germline assignment: CDR1 SGHNT and CDR2 YENEEA. The CDR3 protein is CASSQQERNEQFF. In DNA form, the CDR3 reads TGTGCCAGCAGCCAACAAGAGAGGAATGAGCAGTTCTTC.

The chain joins TRBV5-4 to TRBJ2-2; D possibly corresponds to TRBD2 (6 bases). The CDR3 covers 16 residues. Trimming left V 4 bases short and J 1 base short, with 14 bases between. Germline V gene data show CDR1 as SGHNT and CDR2 as YYREEE (reference sequence). CDR3 loop: CASSPDGGVNTGELFF. The CDR3, as DNA: TGTGCCAGCAGCCCCGATGGCGGGGTGAACACCGGGGAGCTGTTTTTT.

The rearrangement joins TRBV6-2 or TRBV6-3 to TRBJ2-2; the D is unclear. The germline gives CDR1 MNHEY, CDR2 SVGEGT. The CDR3 is made up of 13 amino acids. The V end was cut by 2 bases, the J end by 9 bases, with 10 bases between. CDR3 region: CASSYVAPRELFF. The CDR3 bases are TGTGCCAGCAGTTACGTGGCCCCCCGGGAGCTGTTTTTT.